This T cell receptor (beta chain) appears in the sequencing data of a study of blood T cell repertoires in COVID-19. The wider study: Both acute and convalescent COVID-19 samples were obtained from the United States, Italy and Spain. The cDNA or gDNA used as material had been derived from T cells, B-cell-depleted T cells, or PBMCs.

The V gene end was trimmed by 6 bases and the J gene end by 5 bases; junction bases not matched to a gene: 4. The CDR3 runs 14 residues. Germline-derived CDR1 and CDR2 are KGHSH and LQKENI. As handled by the study authors: Amplification with reference gene primers provided the estimates of nucleated cell counts. Here immunoSEQ multiplex PCR was the method, and the copy in TCRdb shows in-frame clones only, minus some. V, J and clone size derive from that table, while D and trimming were established from the DNA sequence. The repertoire includes about 320,000 clones, under 90% of them detected once, and around 10% sits in the top ten. Enrolment of Seattle patients took place during active infection, and they were followed longitudinally.

The sequence was collected from a woman in her twenties or thirties with COVID-19, enrolled during active disease. This sequence joins TRBV18 and TRBJ1-6, with 7 nucleotides matching TRBD1. What was sequenced was peripheral blood. CDR3 sequence (DNA): TGTGCCAGCTCCCGGGACAGCCATAATTCACCCCTCCACTTT. It encodes CASSRDSHNSPLHF.